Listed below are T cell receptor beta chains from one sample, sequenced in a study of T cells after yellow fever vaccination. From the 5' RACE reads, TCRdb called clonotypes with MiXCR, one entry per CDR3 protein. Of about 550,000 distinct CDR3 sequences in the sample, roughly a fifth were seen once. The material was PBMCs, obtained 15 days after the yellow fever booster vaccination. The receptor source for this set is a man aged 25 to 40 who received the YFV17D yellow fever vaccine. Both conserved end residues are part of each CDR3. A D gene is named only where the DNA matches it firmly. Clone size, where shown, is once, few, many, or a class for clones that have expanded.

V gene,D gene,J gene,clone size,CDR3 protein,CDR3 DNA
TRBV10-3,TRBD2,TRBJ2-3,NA,CAISASGTDTDTQYF,TGTGCCATCAGTGCGAGCGGGACTGACACAGATACGCAGTATTTT
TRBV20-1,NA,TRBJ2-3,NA,CSARTGSRDTQYF,TGCAGTGCTAGGACGGGATCTAGGGATACGCAGTATTTT
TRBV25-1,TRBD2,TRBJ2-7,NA,CASSEYGTGGEYEQYF,TGTGCCAGCAGTGAATATGGGACGGGAGGAGAGTACGAGCAGTACTTC
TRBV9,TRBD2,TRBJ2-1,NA,CASSVWGSTSGNNEQFF,TGTGCCAGCAGCGTATGGGGGTCGACTAGCGGAAACAATGAGCAGTTCTTC
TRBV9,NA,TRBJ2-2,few,CASSGQPGPNTGELFF,TGTGCCAGCAGCGGACAGCCGGGACCCAACACCGGGGAGCTGTTTTTT
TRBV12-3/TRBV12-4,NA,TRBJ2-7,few,CASSSGAGFYEQYF,TGTGCCAGCAGTTCGGGAGCTGGGTTCTACGAGCAGTACTTC
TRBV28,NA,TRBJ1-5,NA,CASRQGSGQPQHF,TGTGCCAGCAGGCAGGGCTCAGGGCAGCCCCAGCATTTT
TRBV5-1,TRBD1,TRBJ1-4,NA,CASSSAGQANEKLFF,TGCGCCAGCAGCTCCGCGGGACAGGCGAATGAAAAACTGTTTTTT
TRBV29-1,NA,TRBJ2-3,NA,CSSTSTDTQYF,TGCAGCTCAACTAGCACAGATACGCAGTATTTT
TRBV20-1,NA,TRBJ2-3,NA,CSAPEIGGTQYF,TGCAGTGCTCCTGAGATTGGAGGTACGCAGTATTTT
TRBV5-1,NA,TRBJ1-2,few,CASSLDLVYGYTF,TGCGCCAGCAGCTTGGATCTCGTCTATGGCTACACCTTC
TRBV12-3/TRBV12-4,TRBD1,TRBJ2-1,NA,CASSNRQGIMGNEQFF,TGTGCCAGCAGCAACCGACAGGGAATAATGGGCAATGAGCAGTTCTTC
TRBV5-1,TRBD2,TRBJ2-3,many,CASSSNGRPSTDTQYF,TGCGCCAGCAGCTCCAACGGGAGGCCTAGCACAGATACGCAGTATTTT
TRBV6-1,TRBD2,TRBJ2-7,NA,CASTSLAGVYEQYF,TGTGCCAGCACCTCCTTAGCGGGGGTCTACGAGCAGTACTTC
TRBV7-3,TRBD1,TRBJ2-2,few,CASSLRDRAGELFF,TGTGCCAGCAGCTTAAGGGACAGGGCCGGGGAGCTGTTTTTT
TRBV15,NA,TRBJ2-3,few,CATSRDPQGPPLDTQYF,TGTGCCACCAGCAGAGATCCTCAGGGGCCTCCTTTAGATACGCAGTATTTT
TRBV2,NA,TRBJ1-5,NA,CASSPMEGQPQHF,TGTGCCAGCAGTCCGATGGAGGGTCAGCCCCAGCATTTT
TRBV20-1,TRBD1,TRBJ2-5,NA,CSAGQTGVGLRETQYF,TGCAGTGCTGGCCAGACAGGGGTTGGTTTGCGGGAGACCCAGTACTTC
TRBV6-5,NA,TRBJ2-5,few,CASSYTPGSGETQYF,TGTGCCAGCAGTTACACCCCCGGAAGCGGAGAGACCCAGTACTTC
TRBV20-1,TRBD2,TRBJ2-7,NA,CSAYGPGGLEQYF,TGCAGTGCGTATGGCCCGGGGGGTCTCGAGCAGTACTTC
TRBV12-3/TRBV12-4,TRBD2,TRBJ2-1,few,CASSPPTSAIGDEQFF,TGTGCCAGCAGTCCCCCGACTAGCGCGATAGGCGATGAGCAGTTCTTC
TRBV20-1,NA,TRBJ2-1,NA,CSFAGTLEKNEQFF,TGCAGTTTCGCCGGGACTCTGGAAAAGAATGAGCAGTTCTTC
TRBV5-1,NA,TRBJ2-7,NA,CASSLAKSGAATYEQYF,TGCGCCAGCAGCTTGGCCAAGTCGGGAGCGGCAACCTACGAGCAGTACTTC
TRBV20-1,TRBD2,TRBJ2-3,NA,CSASSSGTSGSTDTQYF,TGCAGTGCTAGTTCTTCCGGGACTAGCGGTAGCACAGATACGCAGTATTTT
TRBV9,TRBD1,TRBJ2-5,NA,CASSGTGGNSPGETQYF,TGTGCCAGCAGCGGTACAGGGGGAAACTCCCCGGGGGAGACCCAGTACTTC
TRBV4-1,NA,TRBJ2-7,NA,CASSLQTGGTDYEQYF,TGCGCCAGCAGCCTACAAACGGGGGGGACAGACTACGAGCAGTACTTC
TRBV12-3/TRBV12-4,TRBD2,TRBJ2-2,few,CASSSVYGTRSTGELFF,TGTGCCAGCAGTTCTGTCTACGGGACTAGGTCCACCGGGGAGCTGTTTTTT
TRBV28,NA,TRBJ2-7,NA,CASKTFPGEQYF,TGTGCCAGTAAAACCTTCCCGGGAGAGCAGTACTTC
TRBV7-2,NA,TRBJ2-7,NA,CASSSNARLGQYF,TGTGCCAGCAGCTCCAACGCAAGACTTGGACAGTACTTC
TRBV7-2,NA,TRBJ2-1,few,CASSSTPSYNEQFF,TGTGCCAGCAGCTCGACGCCCTCCTACAATGAGCAGTTCTTC
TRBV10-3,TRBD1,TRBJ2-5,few,CASRRGTGRQETQYF,TGTGCCTCGCGGCGAGGGACAGGGCGACAAGAGACCCAGTACTTC
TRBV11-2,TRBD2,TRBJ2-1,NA,CASSTLSSGGNEQFF,TGTGCCAGCAGCACTCTCTCTAGCGGAGGGAATGAGCAGTTCTTC
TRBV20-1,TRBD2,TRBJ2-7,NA,CSARDPGGPKYEQYF,TGCAGTGCTAGAGACCCGGGAGGGCCTAAATACGAGCAGTACTTC
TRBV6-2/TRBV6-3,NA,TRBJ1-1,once,CASSYSRTTPNAFF,TGTGCCAGCAGTTACTCGAGGACAACCCCGAACGCTTTCTTT
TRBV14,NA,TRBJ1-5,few,CASSQGGNQPQHF,TGTGCCAGCAGCCAGGGGGGCAATCAGCCCCAGCATTTT
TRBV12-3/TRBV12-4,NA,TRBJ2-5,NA,CASSLGGKQETQYF,TGTGCCAGCAGTTTAGGAGGAAAACAAGAGACCCAGTACTTC
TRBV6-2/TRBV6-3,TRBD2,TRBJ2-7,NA,CASSYAVAGGPVDEQYF,TGTGCCAGCAGTTACGCGGTGGCGGGAGGGCCCGTCGACGAGCAGTACTTC
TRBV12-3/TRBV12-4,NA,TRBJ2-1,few,CASSPKTESSYNEQFF,TGTGCCAGCAGTCCGAAGACGGAAAGCTCCTACAATGAGCAGTTCTTC
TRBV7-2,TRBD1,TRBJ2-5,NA,CASSLGRAGGVTQYF,TGTGCCAGCAGCTTAGGGAGAGCAGGGGGTGTGACCCAGTACTTC
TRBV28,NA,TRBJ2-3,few,CASSLSFSVGPIGTDTQYF,TGTGCCAGCAGTTTATCGTTTTCGGTGGGACCGATAGGCACAGATACGCAGTATTTT
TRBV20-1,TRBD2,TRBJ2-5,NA,CSASLADQETQYF,TGCAGTGCTAGCCTAGCGGACCAAGAGACCCAGTACTTC
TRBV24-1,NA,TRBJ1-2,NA,CATSDFSGTGYTF,TGTGCCACCAGTGATTTTTCGGGGACGGGCTACACCTTC
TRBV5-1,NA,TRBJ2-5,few,CASSHYEETQYF,TGCGCCAGCAGCCACTACGAAGAGACCCAGTACTTC
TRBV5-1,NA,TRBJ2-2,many,CASSFSSTGELFF,TGTGCCAGCAGCTTTTCTAGCACCGGGGAGCTGTTTTTT
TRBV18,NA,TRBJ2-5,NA,CASSGATQETQYF,TGTGCCAGCTCAGGGGCAACCCAAGAGACCCAGTACTTC
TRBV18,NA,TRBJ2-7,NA,CASSPDLTGEQYF,TGTGCCAGCTCACCGGATTTAACCGGCGAGCAGTACTTC
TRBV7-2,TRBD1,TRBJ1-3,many,CASSLQGAGNTIYF,TGTGCCAGCAGCTTACAGGGGGCTGGAAACACCATATATTTT
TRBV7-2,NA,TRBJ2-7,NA,CASTTHQGSAYEQYF,TGTGCCAGCACCACGCATCAGGGCTCTGCCTACGAGCAGTACTTC
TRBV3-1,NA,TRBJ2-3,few,CASSQKGADTQYF,TGTGCCAGCAGCCAAAAGGGGGCAGATACGCAGTATTTT
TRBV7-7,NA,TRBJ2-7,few,CASSPSDSYEQYF,TGTGCTAGCAGCCCTAGCGACTCCTACGAGCAGTACTTC
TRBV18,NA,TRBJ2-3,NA,CASSPPGTRDTQYF,TGTGCCAGCTCACCACCGGGAACGAGAGATACGCAGTATTTT
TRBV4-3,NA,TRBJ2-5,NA,CASSLGRGGTQYF,TGCGCCAGCAGCCTCGGTAGGGGGGGGACCCAGTACTTC
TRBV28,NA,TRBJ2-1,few,CASSPPSSAHSYNEQFF,TGTGCCAGCAGTCCCCCATCTAGCGCTCATTCCTACAATGAGCAGTTCTTC